The TCR beta chain under discussion was sequenced for a study of T cell changes during pregnancy in multiple sclerosis. From germline, CDR1 is MNHNY and CDR2 SVGAGI (reference sequence). The ends lost 4 bases at V and 2 bases at J; junction bases unmatched: 8. CDR3 length equals 15 residues. Using immunoSEQ multiplex PCR, the repertoire was profiled, and TCRdb retains in-frame clones only, with some absent. The sample has 90,000 to 100,000 clones, 85% to 95% seen once. Sequencing was performed on peripheral blood, taken in the third trimester of pregnancy. This chain connects TRBV6-6 to TRBJ2-7; 7 bases align to TRBD1. The source of this sequence is a female donor with multiple sclerosis, enrolled in a pregnancy study. The CDR3 is CASSSSQGITYEQYF. In DNA form, the CDR3 reads TGTGCCAGCAGTTCCTCACAGGGGATAACCTACGAGCAGTACTTC.